Each of the 23 T cell receptor beta chains below was sequenced from the same sample in a study of blood T cell repertoires in COVID-19. The protocol was immunoSEQ multiplex PCR, while the TCRdb copy is restricted to in-frame clones and leaves out a portion. The data contain a few hundred thousand clones, about 85% of them seen just once; the ten biggest clones take up approximately 4%. Material: peripheral blood. The receptors were gathered from a man younger than 30 with active or convalescent COVID-19.

The V and J genes are TRBV5-8 and TRBJ2-5, with D possibly matching TRBD2 (7 bases). V lost 0 bases, J lost 2 bases, and 14 bases lay in between. CDR1 is SGHTS, CDR2 YDEGEE, per germline. The CDR3 contains 16 residues. The DNA for the CDR3 is TGTGCCAGCAGCTTGGGTCGGGGGGCCCTGCAAGAGACCCAGTACTTC. Its translation: CASSLGRGALQETQYF.

CDR3 nucleotides: TGTGCCACCAGTGATTTTTTCAGGGGGGAAGAAGAGACCCAGTACTTC. Amino acids: CATSDFFRGEEETQYF. The chain has TRBV24-1 and TRBJ2-5, with a tentative D call TRBD1 (7 bases). Trimming removed 1 base at V and 3 bases at J, with 14 bases between. Germline V gene data show CDR1 as KGHDR and CDR2 as SFDVKD. This CDR3 region has 16 residues.

This clone was counted a few times. This chain links TRBV5-4 with TRBJ2-7; 7 bases agree with TRBD2. V was pared by 0 bases and J by 6 bases, with 0 bases of the junction left unmatched. Germline V CDR1 and CDR2: SGHNT, YYREEE (reference sequence). This CDR3 has 12 residues. CDR3 DNA sequence: TGTGCCAGCAGCTTGGGGGGGGGCGAGCAGTACTTC. Residues: CASSLGGGEQYF.

This clone has a handful of counts. The V gene is TRBV6-5, the J gene TRBJ1-5; the D is unclear. The V end lost 5 bases, the J end lost 8 bases, and 16 bases lay between the germline ends. Germline V lookup: CDR1 MNHEY, CDR2 SVGAGI. The CDR3 is 14 amino acids. CDR3 DNA: TGTGCCAGCAGTCTCGACGGCCCCGGGAAGCCCCAGCATTTT. Its protein is CASSLDGPGKPQHF.

The rearrangement uses TRBV7-2 and TRBJ1-1, with unresolved D. With 5 bases removed from V and 4 bases from J, the gap between germline ends came to 11 bases. CDR3 length: 13 residues. In germline, CDR1 is SGHTA, CDR2 FQGNSA. The CDR3 reads CASSPRLGTEAFF. DNA for the CDR3: TGTGCCAGCAGCCCGAGGTTAGGCACTGAAGCTTTCTTT.

This clone appeared a single time. The chain has TRBV29-1 and TRBJ2-7; the match to TRBD1 covers 8 bases. Per the germline V gene, CDR1 is SQVTM and CDR2 is ANQGSEA. The V segment lost 3 bases and the J segment 1 base; nucleotides outside the gene matches: 11. There are 16 residues in the CDR3. CDR3 sequence reads: CSVDHFTGQVSYEQYF. The CDR3 nucleotides read TGCAGCGTTGACCATTTTACGGGACAGGTATCCTACGAGCAGTACTTC.

The chain is built from TRBV19 and TRBJ1-5, with D hard to call. Trimming stripped 4 bases from V and 4 bases from J, with 5 bases between. CDR1 LNHDA and CDR2 SQIVND come from the germline V gene (reference sequence). The CDR3 runs 12 residues. The CDR3, as DNA: TGTGCCAGTAGTACCTTTAATCAGCCCCAGCATTTT. It yields the protein CASSTFNQPQHF.

The chain combines TRBV5-1 with TRBJ2-3, with 7 bases aligning to TRBD1. CDR3 size: 14 residues. Germline V gene lookup returns CDR1 SGHRS and CDR2 YFSETQ. V gave up 4 bases and J gave up 4 bases; unmatched junction bases: 6. CDR3 protein: CASSHTGVADTQYF. The CDR3 DNA sequence: TGCGCCAGCAGCCATACAGGGGTGGCAGATACGCAGTATTTT.

V and J are TRBV9 and TRBJ2-1; 7 nucleotides align to TRBD1. This CDR3 comprises 13 residues. Germline assignment: CDR1 SGDLS and CDR2 YYNGEE. V lost 0 bases to trimming and J lost 9 bases; unmatched junction nucleotides: 3. CDR3 amino acids: CASSVGGQTEQFF. Written as DNA, the CDR3 is TGTGCCAGCAGCGTAGGGGGACAGACTGAGCAGTTCTTC.

The chain is built from TRBV24-1 and TRBJ1-1; tentative D call: TRBD1 (6 bases). The germline V and J ends were trimmed by 1 base and 9 bases, with 8 bases remaining between them. Germline V lookup: CDR1 KGHDR, CDR2 SFDVKD. This CDR3 spans 12 amino acids. CDR3 coding DNA: TGTGCCACCAGTGATTTCCAGGGGCAAGCTTTCTTT. Translating it yields CATSDFQGQAFF.

Only one count was recorded for this clone. The V and J genes are TRBV9 and TRBJ2-1, with 9 positions matching TRBD2. CDR1 and CDR2 from the germline V gene are SGDLS and YYNGEE. V was pared by 4 bases and J by 7 bases, with 24 bases of the junction left unmatched. The CDR3 totals 20 residues. This CDR3 is CASSSRLGLAGTPGGNEQFF. The CDR3 DNA sequence: TGTGCCAGCAGCTCGCGGTTGGGGCTAGCGGGGACTCCTGGGGGAAATGAGCAGTTCTTC.

This chain uses TRBV19 with TRBJ2-2, with a tentative D call TRBD2 (6 bases). Per germline, CDR1 LNHDA and CDR2 SQIVND (reference sequence). Between the trimmed V and J ends, which lost 3 bases and 0 bases, there was a span of 14 bases. The CDR3 is 17 residues long. The CDR3 loop reads CASSIAPGLTNTGELFF. The DNA of the CDR3 is TGTGCCAGTAGTATCGCCCCGGGACTCACGAACACCGGGGAGCTGTTTTTT.

This chain links TRBV19 with TRBJ1-2; D is ambiguous. Germline V gene lookup returns CDR1 LNHDA and CDR2 SQIVND (reference sequence). The V end was cut by 3 bases, the J end by 2 bases, with 7 bases between. CDR3 size: 13 residues. This chain's CDR3 is CASSIRENYGYTF. CDR3 nucleotides: TGTGCCAGTAGTATTAGGGAGAACTATGGCTACACCTTC.

The chain combines TRBV7-9 with TRBJ2-1; D is perhaps TRBD2 (6 bases). CDR1 SEHNR and CDR2 FQNEAQ come from the germline V gene (reference sequence). The CDR3 spans 15 residues. Between the trimmed V and J ends, which lost 4 bases and 2 bases, there was a span of 12 bases. This CDR3 reads CASSSQLAAYNEQFF. CDR3 nucleotide sequence: TGTGCCAGCAGCTCTCAGTTAGCGGCCTACAATGAGCAGTTCTTC. The complete variable domain, with remaining parts taken from reference TRBV7-9 and TRBJ2-1, reads DTGVSQNPRHKITKRGQNVTFRCDPISEHNRLYWYRQTLGQGPEFLTYFQNEAQLEKSRLLSDRFSAERPKGSFSTLEIQRTEQGDSAMYLCASSSQLAAYNEQFFGPGTRLTVL.

V usage is TRBV4-1 and J usage is TRBJ1-6, with D tentatively TRBD1 (6 bases). With 4 bases removed from V and 8 bases from J, the gap between germline ends came to 12 bases. Germline lookup yields CDR1 MGHRA and CDR2 YSYEKL. The CDR3 loop spans 14 amino acids. The CDR3 DNA sequence: TGCGCCAGCAGCCCGAGACAGGAAGATTCACCCCTCCACTTT. Its translation: CASSPRQEDSPLHF.

V usage is TRBV30 and J usage is TRBJ2-7; the match to TRBD2 covers 8 bases. J gave up 3 bases and V 0 bases, and 13 bases lay outside the gene matches. CDR3 size: 17 residues. The V gene's germline CDR1 is GTSNPN and CDR2 SVGIG (reference sequence). The CDR3 sequence: CAWSVLPATSGDYEQYF. CDR3 sequence (DNA): TGTGCCTGGAGTGTACTACCGGCTACTAGCGGAGACTACGAGCAGTACTTC.

This chain uses TRBV12-3 or TRBV12-4 with TRBJ1-5; unclear D gene. CDR3 length: 13 residues. The V gene lost 2 bases and the J gene lost 4 bases, with 6 bases spanning the gap. CDR3 protein: CASSLTGNQPQHF. The CDR3 bases are TGTGCCAGCAGTTTAACGGGTAATCAGCCCCAGCATTTT.

This clone was recorded once. V and J are TRBV24-1 and TRBJ2-3; the match to TRBD2 covers 8 bases. The CDR3 loop spans 16 amino acids. Germline V lookup: CDR1 KGHDR, CDR2 SFDVKD. V lost 1 base and J lost 4; bases outside the gene matches: 6. The CDR3 protein is CATSDLSDGRADTQYF. The CDR3 nucleotides are TGTGCCACCAGTGATTTATCGGACGGGAGGGCAGATACGCAGTATTTT.

This chain uses TRBV5-1 with TRBJ1-5; D uncertain. CDR3 length equals 13 residues. The V end lost 5 bases, the J end lost 8 bases, and 14 bases lay between the germline ends. CDR1 is SGHRS, CDR2 YFSETQ, per germline. The CDR3 region is CASRAGVREPQHF. The CDR3 DNA follows: TGCGCCAGCAGGGCCGGAGTGCGAGAGCCCCAGCATTTT.

The rearrangement links TRBV7-2 to TRBJ2-7; TRBD2 aligns across 7 bases. The ends lost 10 bases at V and 4 bases at J; junction bases unmatched: 16. CDR1 SGHTA and CDR2 FQGNSA come from the germline V gene. The length of the CDR3 is 15 residues. CDR3 protein: CATHSNIAGRYEQYF. The CDR3 DNA is TGTGCCACCCACTCTAACATAGCGGGTCGATACGAGCAGTACTTC.

The CDR3 DNA reads TGTGCCAGCAGTGAAGGGGGGCGGATTAATGAAAAACTGTTTTTT. It encodes CASSEGGRINEKLFF. The V call is TRBV2, the J call TRBJ1-4, with D possibly being TRBD1 (6 bases). With 1 base removed from V and 4 bases from J, the gap between germline ends came to 10 bases. The CDR3 has 15 amino acids. Germline values: CDR1 SNHLY, CDR2 FYNNEI.

V and J are TRBV24-1 and TRBJ1-2; 8 positions agree with TRBD1. J gave up 4 bases and V 4 bases, and 7 bases lay outside the gene matches. The CDR3 totals 15 residues. Germline values: CDR1 KGHDR, CDR2 SFDVKD. CDR3 in amino acids: CATSDEQGETYGYTF. In DNA form, the CDR3 reads TGTGCCACCAGTGACGAACAGGGGGAGACCTATGGCTACACCTTC.

Only one count was recorded for this clone. V and J are TRBV5-4 and TRBJ2-5; D gene uncertain. There are 14 residues in the CDR3. V was cut by 1 base and J by 5 bases, with 12 bases left in between. The germline V gene encodes CDR1 SGHNT and CDR2 YYREEE (reference sequence). The CDR3 DNA sequence: TGTGCCAGCAGCTTGTATACAGTTGGGGAGACCCAGTACTTC. It encodes CASSLYTVGETQYF.